Following are 19 T cell receptor beta chains from one sample sequenced in a study of cytomegalovirus exposure and HLA in healthy donors. Only in-frame clones appear in the TCRdb table, and some are missing; sequencing was by immunoSEQ multiplex PCR. The repertoire holds 100,000 to 150,000 clones, with 89% as singletons. Sequenced sample: PBMCs. The receptors were sampled from a woman between 18 and 29 years old in good health and CMV-seronegative.

V gene TRBV11-2 combines with J gene TRBJ1-5; D is ambiguous. The CDR3 is 13 amino acids. Germline V lookup: CDR1 SGHAT, CDR2 FQNNGV. V dropped 1 base and J dropped 1 base, with 2 bases sitting between them. The CDR3: CASSLASNQPQHF. The CDR3 DNA follows: TGTGCCAGCAGCTTAGCAAGCAATCAGCCCCAGCATTTT.

The rearrangement joins TRBV7-8 to TRBJ2-7; D is undetermined. Germline V gene data show CDR1 as SGHVS and CDR2 as FQNEAQ. The ends were cut back, 5 bases at V and 3 bases at J, with 14 bases in the middle. CDR3 length: 14 amino acids. CDR3 coding DNA: TGTGCCAGCAGCATCCAGTCAGCGAGCTACGAGCAGTACGTC. This translates into CASSIQSASYEQYV.

This sequence joins TRBV7-6 and TRBJ2-1; TRBD2 agrees at 14 bases. The V gene end was trimmed by 10 bases and the J gene end by 2 bases; junction bases not matched to a gene: 10. The CDR3 extends over 17 amino acids. CDR1 and CDR2 (germline): SGHVS, FNYEAQ. CDR3 region: CANRGLAGEIPYNEQFF. CDR3 in DNA: TGTGCCAACCGGGGACTAGCGGGAGAAATCCCCTACAATGAGCAGTTCTTC.

The rearrangement joins TRBV30 to TRBJ2-2; D is unclear. The germline V and J ends were trimmed by 2 bases and 6 bases, with 7 bases remaining between them. From germline, CDR1 is GTSNPN and CDR2 SVGIG (reference sequence). The length of the CDR3 is 12 residues. The CDR3 coding sequence is TGTGCCTGGAGTATACCGGCCGGGGAGCTGTTTTTT. The encoded protein is CAWSIPAGELFF.

The chain is built from TRBV30 and TRBJ1-4; 7 bases are a match to TRBD1. This CDR3 spans 17 amino acids. V shed 2 bases, J shed 4 bases, and the junction held 13 bases outside the gene matches. Germline V gives CDR1 GTSNPN, CDR2 SVGIG (reference sequence). The CDR3 DNA sequence: TGTGCCTGGAGTTCCTTAAGCCTACAGGGGATTAATGAAAAACTGTTTTTT. It encodes CAWSSLSLQGINEKLFF. The full variable domain, rest sourced from reference TRBV30 and TRBJ1-4, is SQTIHQWPATLVQPVGSPLSLECTVEGTSNPNLYWYRQAAGRGLQLLFYSVGIGQISSEVPQNLSASRPQDRQFILSSKKLLLSDSGFYLCAWSSLSLQGINEKLFFGSGTQLSVL.

The rearrangement uses TRBV10-1 and TRBJ2-7, with a tentative D call TRBD2 (6 bases). CDR1 WNHNN and CDR2 SYGVQD come from the germline V gene (reference sequence). The CDR3 consists of 16 residues. Trimming took 5 bases from V and 2 from J, leaving 19 bases between them. The CDR3 DNA reads TGCGCCAGCAGTATTCTCGCGGCTAGCGAGCCCTACGAGCAGTACTTC. As protein: CASSILAASEPYEQYF.

J is TRBJ2-1 and V is TRBV2; the D gene is possibly TRBD2 (7 bases). The CDR3 length is 16 residues. The V and J ends lost 4 bases and 5 bases respectively, with 18 bases between them. Germline V gene data show CDR1 as SNHLY and CDR2 as FYNNEI. CDR3 residues: CASSVGGAIGNNEQFF. The CDR3 bases are TGTGCCAGCAGTGTAGGGGGGGCGATTGGTAACAATGAGCAGTTCTTC. The complete variable domain, with remaining parts taken from reference TRBV2 and TRBJ2-1, reads EPEVTQTPSHQVTQMGQEVILRCVPISNHLYFYWYRQILGQKVEFLVSFYNNEISEKSEIFDDQFSVERPDGSNFTLKIRSTKLEDSAMYFCASSVGGAIGNNEQFFGPGTRLTVL.

The chain joins TRBV6-1 to TRBJ1-2; the D is unclear. The V gene's germline CDR1 is MNHNS and CDR2 SASEGT. V lost 6 bases to trimming and J lost 6 bases, with 11 bases between them. This CDR3 is built from 12 residues. The CDR3 here is CASRLGPNGYTF. CDR3 sequence (DNA): TGTGCCAGCAGACTGGGCCCCAATGGCTACACCTTC.

V gene TRBV5-1 combines with J gene TRBJ2-5, with unresolved D. This CDR3 comprises 14 residues. Trimming removed 0 bases at V and 3 bases at J, with 9 bases between. The germline CDR1 and CDR2 sequences are SGHRS and YFSETQ. The CDR3 spells CASSLGLYEETQYF. DNA of the CDR3: TGCGCCAGCAGCTTGGGACTTTACGAAGAGACCCAGTACTTC. The entire variable domain, with the rest obtained from reference TRBV5-1 and TRBJ2-5, is as follows: KAGVTQTPRYLIKTRGQQVTLSCSPISGHRSVSWYQQTPGQGLQFLFEYFSETQRNKGNFPGRFSGRQFSNSRSEMNVSTLELGDSALYLCASSLGLYEETQYFGPGTRLLVL.

The chain employs TRBV5-1 and TRBJ1-1; TRBD1 aligns across 7 bases. CDR3 size: 14 residues. Germline assignment: CDR1 SGHRS and CDR2 YFSETQ. V gave up 0 bases and J gave up 3 bases; unmatched junction bases: 2. Here the CDR3 reads CASSLEGGYTEAFF. The CDR3 bases are TGCGCCAGCAGCTTGGAAGGGGGCTACACTGAAGCTTTCTTT.

The gene calls are TRBV2 and TRBJ2-3; 13 nucleotides line up with TRBD2. CDR1 and CDR2 from the germline V gene are SNHLY and FYNNEI. The CDR3 covers 18 residues. Trimming cost V 6 bases and J 1 base; bases outside gene matches: 10. CDR3 in DNA: TGTGCCAGCAGCCTGCCGGGACTAGCGGGGATGGGCACAGATACGCAGTATTTT. As protein: CASSLPGLAGMGTDTQYF. The full variable domain, completed using reference TRBV2 and TRBJ2-3, is EPEVTQTPSHQVTQMGQEVILRCVPISNHLYFYWYRQILGQKVEFLVSFYNNEISEKSEIFDDQFSVERPDGSNFTLKIRSTKLEDSAMYFCASSLPGLAGMGTDTQYFGPGTRLTVL.

The CDR3 reads CASKQGAESGYTF. CDR3 nucleotides: TGTGCCAGCAAACAGGGGGCGGAATCTGGCTACACCTTC. The rearrangement links TRBV2 to TRBJ1-2, with 9 bases that match TRBD1. Germline V gene sequence: CDR1 SNHLY, CDR2 FYNNEI. V lost 7 bases, J lost 7 bases, and 7 bases stayed unmatched. The CDR3 contains 13 residues. Supplemented by reference TRBV2 and TRBJ1-2, the full variable domain reads EPEVTQTPSHQVTQMGQEVILRCVPISNHLYFYWYRQILGQKVEFLVSFYNNEISEKSEIFDDQFSVERPDGSNFTLKIRSTKLEDSAMYFCASKQGAESGYTFGSGTRLTVV.

The rearrangement links TRBV28 to TRBJ2-7, with 9 bases that match TRBD2. V shed 6 bases, J shed 1 base, and the junction held 7 bases outside the gene matches. This CDR3 comprises 15 residues. Germline V gene data show CDR1 as MDHEN and CDR2 as SYDVKM. The CDR3 protein is CASRDSGSKSYEQYF. The CDR3 DNA sequence: TGTGCCAGCAGGGATAGCGGGAGTAAGTCCTACGAGCAGTACTTC.

The table lists this clone with a count of one. The chain employs TRBV9 and TRBJ1-3, with D uncertain. This CDR3 region has 13 residues. The germline gives CDR1 SGDLS, CDR2 YYNGEE. V shed 5 bases and J shed 0 bases, with 6 bases lying between them. The CDR3 DNA sequence: TGTGCCAGCAGTAACTCCTCTGGAAACACCATATATTTT. It is translated as CASSNSSGNTIYF.

The chain carries TRBV2 and TRBJ1-6; 7 nucleotides agree with TRBD1. The V segment lost 8 bases and the J segment 9 bases; nucleotides outside the gene matches: 7. This CDR3 is 13 amino acids long. Germline assignment: CDR1 SNHLY and CDR2 FYNNEI. CDR3 amino acids: CASGRQGFSPLHF. DNA for the CDR3: TGTGCCAGCGGCCGACAGGGATTTTCACCCCTCCACTTT.

Here the CDR3 reads CASSLRGNSNQPQHF. CDR3 in DNA: TGTGCCAGCAGCTTAAGGGGAAATAGCAATCAGCCCCAGCATTTT. V is TRBV7-2 and J is TRBJ1-5; the D gene is possibly TRBD1 (5 bases). V was pared by 2 bases and J by 0 bases, with 8 bases between. The CDR3 sequence is 15 residues long. Germline V CDR1 and CDR2: SGHTA, FQGNSA.

The chain couples TRBV28 to TRBJ2-1; D is possibly TRBD2 (5 bases). From germline, CDR1 is MDHEN and CDR2 SYDVKM. V lost 0 bases to trimming and J lost 8 bases, with 11 bases between them. The CDR3 extends over 14 amino acids. CDR3 bases: TGTGCCAGCAGTTTATGGGCTAGCAGCGATGAGCAGTTCTTC. It is translated as CASSLWASSDEQFF.

This chain connects TRBV19 to TRBJ1-1; possible D gene TRBD1, 5 bases. Trimming took 11 bases from V and 1 from J, leaving 11 bases between them. The CDR3 has 12 amino acids. Germline V gene sequence: CDR1 LNHDA, CDR2 SQIVND (reference sequence). The CDR3 sequence: CAARQGNTEAFF. As DNA, the CDR3 is TGTGCCGCAAGGCAGGGGAACACTGAAGCTTTCTTT.

The V and J genes are TRBV27 and TRBJ2-7, with TRBD2 matching over 9 bases. From germline, CDR1 is MNHEY and CDR2 SMNVEV (reference sequence). This CDR3 contains 14 residues. The junction had 6 bases not matched to a gene; V was cut back by 6 bases and J by 3 bases. The CDR3 region is CASSPSGINYEQYF. The CDR3 nucleotides are TGTGCCAGCAGCCCTAGCGGGATAAACTACGAGCAGTACTTC.